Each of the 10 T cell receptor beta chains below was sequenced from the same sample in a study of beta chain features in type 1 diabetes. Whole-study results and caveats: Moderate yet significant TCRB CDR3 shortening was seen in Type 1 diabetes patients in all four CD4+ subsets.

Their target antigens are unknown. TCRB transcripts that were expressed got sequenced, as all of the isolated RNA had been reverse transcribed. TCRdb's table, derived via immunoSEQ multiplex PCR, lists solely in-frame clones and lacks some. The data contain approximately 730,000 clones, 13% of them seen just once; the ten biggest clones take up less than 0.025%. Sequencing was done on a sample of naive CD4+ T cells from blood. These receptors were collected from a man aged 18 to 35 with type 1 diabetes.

This chain's CDR3 is CASSQDPGGSKMFF. The CDR3 DNA reads TGCGCCAGCAGCCAAGATCCAGGAGGAAGCAAGATGTTTTTT. The chain employs TRBV4-1 and TRBJ1-4, with unresolved D. Trimming left V 0 bases short and J 15 bases short, with 17 bases between. Germline lookup yields CDR1 MGHRA and CDR2 YSYEKL. The CDR3 length is 14 residues.

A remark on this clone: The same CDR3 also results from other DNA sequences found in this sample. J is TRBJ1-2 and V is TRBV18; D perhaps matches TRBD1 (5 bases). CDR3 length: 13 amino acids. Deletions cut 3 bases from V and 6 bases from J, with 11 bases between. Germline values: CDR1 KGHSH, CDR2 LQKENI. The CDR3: CASSPGQGDGYTF. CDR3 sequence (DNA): TGTGCCAGCTCACCGGGTCAGGGCGATGGCTACACCTTC.

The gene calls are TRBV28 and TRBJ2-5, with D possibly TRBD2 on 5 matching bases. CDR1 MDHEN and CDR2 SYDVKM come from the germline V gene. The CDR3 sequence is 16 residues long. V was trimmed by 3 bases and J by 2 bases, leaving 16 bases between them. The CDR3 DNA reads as TGTGCCAGCAGTTTCCCCCCCGGTAGGAGGCAAGAGACCCAGTACTTC. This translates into CASSFPPGRRQETQYF.

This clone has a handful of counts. CDR3 DNA sequence: TGTGCCAGCAGCCTATGGACAGGGGTAGAAGAGACCCAGTACTTC. This encodes CASSLWTGVEETQYF. The V and J genes are TRBV7-2 and TRBJ2-5; 9 positions match TRBD1. The CDR3 has 15 amino acids. V lost 5 bases to trimming and J lost 3 bases; unmatched junction nucleotides: 7. The germline CDR1 and CDR2 sequences are SGHTA and FQGNSA.

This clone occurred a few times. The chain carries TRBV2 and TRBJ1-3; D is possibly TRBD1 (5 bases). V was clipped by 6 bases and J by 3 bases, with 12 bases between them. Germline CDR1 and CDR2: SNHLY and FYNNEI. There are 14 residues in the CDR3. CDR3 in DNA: TGTGCCAGCAGGGAGACAGAGTTTGGAAACACCATATATTTT. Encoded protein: CASRETEFGNTIYF.

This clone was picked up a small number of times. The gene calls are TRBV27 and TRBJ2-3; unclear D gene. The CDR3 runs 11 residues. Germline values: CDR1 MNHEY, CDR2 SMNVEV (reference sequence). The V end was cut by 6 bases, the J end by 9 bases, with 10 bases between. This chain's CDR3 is CASRSVGTQYF. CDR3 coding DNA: TGTGCCAGCAGGAGTGTAGGCACGCAGTATTTT.

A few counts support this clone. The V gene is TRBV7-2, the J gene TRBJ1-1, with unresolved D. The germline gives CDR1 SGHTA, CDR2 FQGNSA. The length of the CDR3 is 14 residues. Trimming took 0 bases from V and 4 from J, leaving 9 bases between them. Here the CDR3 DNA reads TGTGCCAGCAGCTTAGCGCATCATTCCACTGAAGCTTTCTTT. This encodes CASSLAHHSTEAFF.

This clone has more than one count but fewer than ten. The CDR3 here is CASSRGETQYF. CDR3 nucleotides: TGTGCCAGCAGCCGTGGAGAGACCCAGTACTTC. The chain has TRBV13 and TRBJ2-5; no clear D gene. CDR1 is PRHDT, CDR2 FYEKMQ, per germline (reference sequence). With 5 bases removed from V and 4 bases from J, the gap between germline ends came to 5 bases. The CDR3 covers 11 residues.

CDR3 amino acids: CATSSLRSTEAFF. Here the CDR3 DNA reads TGTGCCACCAGCAGCCTCAGAAGCACTGAAGCTTTCTTT. This chain links TRBV15 with TRBJ1-1; no firm D call. V lost 3 bases and J lost 4, with 9 bases in between. Germline loops: CDR1 LNHNV, CDR2 YYDKDF (reference sequence). CDR3 length equals 13 residues.

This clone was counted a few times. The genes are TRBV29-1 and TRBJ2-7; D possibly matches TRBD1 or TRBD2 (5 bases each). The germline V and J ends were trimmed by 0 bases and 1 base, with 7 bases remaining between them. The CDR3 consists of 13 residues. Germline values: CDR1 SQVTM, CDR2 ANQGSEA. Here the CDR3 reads CSVEEGRSYEQYF. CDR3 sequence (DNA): TGCAGCGTTGAAGAGGGACGGTCCTACGAGCAGTACTTC.